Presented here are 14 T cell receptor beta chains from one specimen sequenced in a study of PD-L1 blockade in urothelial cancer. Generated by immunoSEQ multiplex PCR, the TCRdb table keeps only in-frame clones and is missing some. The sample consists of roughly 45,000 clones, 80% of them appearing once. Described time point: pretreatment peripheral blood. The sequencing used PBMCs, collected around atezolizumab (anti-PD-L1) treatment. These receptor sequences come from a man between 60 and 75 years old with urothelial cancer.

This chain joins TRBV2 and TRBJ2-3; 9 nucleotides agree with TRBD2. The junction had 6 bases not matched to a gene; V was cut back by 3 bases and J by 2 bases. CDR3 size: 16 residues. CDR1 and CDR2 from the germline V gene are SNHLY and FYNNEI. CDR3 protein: CASSDGSGRSTDTQYF. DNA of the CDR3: TGTGCCAGCAGTGATGGTAGCGGGAGATCCACAGATACGCAGTATTTT.

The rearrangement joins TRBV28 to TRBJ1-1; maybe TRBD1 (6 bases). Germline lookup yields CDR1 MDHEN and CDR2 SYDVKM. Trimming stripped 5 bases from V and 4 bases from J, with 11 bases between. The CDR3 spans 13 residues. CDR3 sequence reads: CASSPTGRTEAFF. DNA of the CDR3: TGTGCCAGCAGTCCCACAGGGCGCACTGAAGCTTTCTTT.

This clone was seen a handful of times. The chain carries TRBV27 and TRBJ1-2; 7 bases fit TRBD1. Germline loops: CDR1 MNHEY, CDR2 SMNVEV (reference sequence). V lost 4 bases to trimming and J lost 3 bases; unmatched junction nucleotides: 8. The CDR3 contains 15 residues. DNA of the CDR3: TGTGCCAGCAGTTCCCCTACGGGACAGCACTATGGCTACACCTTC. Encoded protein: CASSSPTGQHYGYTF.

CDR3 DNA sequence: TGTGCCAGCAGCGCTATAGGCGGCCACAATGAGCAGTTCTTC. Protein sequence: CASSAIGGHNEQFF. The chain links TRBV14 to TRBJ2-1; D is unresolved. The ends were cut back, 5 bases at V and 5 bases at J, with 13 bases in the middle. The germline CDR1 and CDR2 sequences are SGHDN and FVKESK. This CDR3 spans 14 amino acids.

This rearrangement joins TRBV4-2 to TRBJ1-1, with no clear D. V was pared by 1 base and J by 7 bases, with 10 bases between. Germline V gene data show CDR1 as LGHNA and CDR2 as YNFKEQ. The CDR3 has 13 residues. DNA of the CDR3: TGTGCCAGCAGCCAAGGTACACACCGTGAAGCTTTCTTT. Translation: CASSQGTHREAFF.

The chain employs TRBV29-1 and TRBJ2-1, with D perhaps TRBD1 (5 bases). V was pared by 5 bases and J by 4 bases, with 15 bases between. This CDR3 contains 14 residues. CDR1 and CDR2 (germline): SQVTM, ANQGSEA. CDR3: CSVFGAESYNEQFF. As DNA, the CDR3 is TGCAGCGTTTTTGGGGCGGAGTCGTACAATGAGCAGTTCTTC.

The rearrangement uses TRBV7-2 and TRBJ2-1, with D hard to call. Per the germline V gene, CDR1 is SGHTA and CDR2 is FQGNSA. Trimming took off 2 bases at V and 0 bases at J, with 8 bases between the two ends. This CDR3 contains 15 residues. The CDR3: CASSLSLSSYNEQFF. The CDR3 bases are TGTGCCAGCAGCTTATCGTTGAGCTCCTACAATGAGCAGTTCTTC. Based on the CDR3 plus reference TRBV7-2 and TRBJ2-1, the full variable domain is GAGVSQSPSNKVTEKGKDVELRCDPISGHTALYWYRQSLGQGLEFLIYFQGNSAPDKSGLPSDRFSAERTGGSVSTLTIQRTQQEDSAVYLCASSLSLSSYNEQFFGPGTRLTVL.

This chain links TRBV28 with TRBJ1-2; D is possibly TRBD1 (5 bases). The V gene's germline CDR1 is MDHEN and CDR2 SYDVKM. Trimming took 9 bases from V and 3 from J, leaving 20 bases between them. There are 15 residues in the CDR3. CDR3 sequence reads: CASTLGVKPYYGYTF. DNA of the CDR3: TGTGCCAGTACCTTAGGGGTTAAGCCTTACTATGGCTACACCTTC.

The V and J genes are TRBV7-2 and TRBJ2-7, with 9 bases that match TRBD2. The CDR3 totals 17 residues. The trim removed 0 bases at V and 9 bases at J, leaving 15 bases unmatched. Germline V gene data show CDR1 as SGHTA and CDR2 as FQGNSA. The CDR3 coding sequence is TGTGCCAGCAGCTTAGCCGGGGCGTCGGCGGGAGGGTTCCTGCAGTACTTC. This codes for CASSLAGASAGGFLQYF.

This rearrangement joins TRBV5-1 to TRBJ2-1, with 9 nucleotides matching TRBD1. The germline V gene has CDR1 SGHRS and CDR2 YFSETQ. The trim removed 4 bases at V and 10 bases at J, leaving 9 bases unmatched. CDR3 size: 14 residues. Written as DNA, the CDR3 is TGCGCCAGCAGCGCGGGACAGGGAAACAGAGAGCAGTTCTTC. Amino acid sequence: CASSAGQGNREQFF.

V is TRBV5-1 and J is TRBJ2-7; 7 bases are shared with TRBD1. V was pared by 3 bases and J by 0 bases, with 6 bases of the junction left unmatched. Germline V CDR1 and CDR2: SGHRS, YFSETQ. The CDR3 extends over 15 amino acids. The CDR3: CASSSGQTRSYEQYF. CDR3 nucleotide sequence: TGCGCCAGCAGCTCGGGACAGACCCGCTCCTACGAGCAGTACTTC.

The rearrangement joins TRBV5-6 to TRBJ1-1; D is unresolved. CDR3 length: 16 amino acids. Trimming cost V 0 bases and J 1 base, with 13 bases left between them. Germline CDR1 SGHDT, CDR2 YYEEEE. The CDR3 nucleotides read TGTGCCAGCAGCTTGGCCTTCGGGAGGACGAACACTGAAGCTTTCTTT. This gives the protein CASSLAFGRTNTEAFF.

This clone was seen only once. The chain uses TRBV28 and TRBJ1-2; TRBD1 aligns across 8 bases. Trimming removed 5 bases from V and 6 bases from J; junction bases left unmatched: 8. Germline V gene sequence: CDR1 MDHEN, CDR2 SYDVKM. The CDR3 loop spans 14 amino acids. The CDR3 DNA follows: TGTGCCAGCAGTGGGACGAGACAGGGGCATGGCTACACCTTC. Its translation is CASSGTRQGHGYTF.

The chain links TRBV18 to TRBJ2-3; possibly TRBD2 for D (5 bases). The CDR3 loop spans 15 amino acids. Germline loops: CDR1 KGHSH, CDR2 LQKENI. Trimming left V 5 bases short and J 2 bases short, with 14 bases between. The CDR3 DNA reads TGTGCCAGCTCAGAAGCGGCGAGTTCCACAGATACGCAGTATTTT. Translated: CASSEAASSTDTQYF.